The next 6 T cell receptor beta chains were all read from a single sample in a study of T cells in Graves' hyperthyroidism and ophthalmopathy. Amplification of TCR beta CDR3 regions was performed using RNA transcripts as template. The TCR CDR3 was amplified in a first-round RT-PCR using the HTBI primer set. One entry per CDR3 protein results from TCRdb running MiXCR on the multiplex PCR reads. The sample records roughly 57,000 distinct CDR3 sequences, roughly 50% being singletons. Material: blood. The receptors stem from a woman in her sixties or seventies with Graves' ophthalmopathy.

This clonotype was seen many times. The rearrangement joins TRBV20-1 to TRBJ1-3, with D unresolved. The germline V gene has CDR1 DFQATT and CDR2 SNEGSKA (reference sequence). CDR3 size: 14 residues. Trimming took 3 bases from V and 2 from J, leaving 11 bases between them. DNA of the CDR3: TGCAGTGCTAGGTTGGCCGGCACTGGAAACACCATATATTTT. This sequence encodes CSARLAGTGNTIYF.

This chain joins TRBV10-1 and TRBJ2-7, with D possibly being TRBD1 (6 bases). The CDR3 has 10 amino acids. Germline CDR1 and CDR2: WNHNN and SYGVQD (reference sequence). The CDR3 protein is CAGHPSEQYF. The CDR3 bases are TGCGCGGGACACCCCTCCGAGCAGTACTTC.

This clonotype was counted a single time. The chain has TRBV19 and TRBJ1-1, with D uncertain. Germline CDR1 LNHDA, CDR2 SQIVND (reference sequence). The CDR3 extends over 14 amino acids. With 4 bases removed from V and 5 bases from J, the gap between germline ends came to 14 bases. DNA for the CDR3: TGTGCCAGTAGTAGACTTGCTCTCGGTACTGAAGCTTTCTTT. This encodes CASSRLALGTEAFF.

This rearrangement joins TRBV24-1 to TRBJ2-3; D is unresolved. V lost 4 bases and J lost 2, with 12 bases in between. This CDR3 has 15 residues. The V gene's germline CDR1 is KGHDR and CDR2 SFDVKD. CDR3 protein: CATSDRRANTDTQYF. CDR3 nucleotides: TGTGCCACCAGTGACCGCCGGGCAAACACAGATACGCAGTATTTT.

V usage is TRBV4-2 and J usage is TRBJ1-1; 9 bases are shared with TRBD1. CDR3 length: 17 amino acids. The V and J ends lost 3 bases and 8 bases, in that order; junction bases with no gene match: 16. Germline V gene data show CDR1 as LGHNA and CDR2 as YNFKEQ. The CDR3 spells CASSHQGQGDRVLEAFF. CDR3 in DNA: TGTGCCAGCAGCCATCAAGGCCAAGGGGACAGGGTGTTAGAAGCTTTCTTT.

This clonotype has at least ten counts. The rearrangement uses TRBV7-7 and TRBJ2-2; unclear D gene. This CDR3 contains 15 residues. Between the trimmed V and J ends, which lost 1 base and 2 bases, there was a span of 8 bases. Looked up from germline, CDR1 is SSHAT and CDR2 is FNYEAQ (reference sequence). As DNA, the CDR3 is TGTGCCAGCAGCTTAGGGCCGGTAAACACCGGGGAGCTGTTTTTT. It encodes CASSLGPVNTGELFF.